This entry is about one T cell receptor (beta chain). Its antigen is currently unknown. The data stem from a study of shared clonotypes between healthy human individuals. General study findings and limits: Tissue TCR repertoires likely differ from these blood-only repertoires.

Sorted subsets were amplified in replicate PCRs using 150 to 250 ng DNA, approximately 30,000 T cell genomes. The method was immunoSEQ multiplex PCR; TCRdb's version includes in-frame clones alone and lacks a portion of them. The table has approximately 940,000 clones, around three quarters seen once. Germline CDR1 is MNHEY and CDR2 is SMNVEV (reference sequence). The CDR3 runs 17 residues. The ends were cut back, 6 bases at V and 8 bases at J, with 26 bases in the middle. This chain uses TRBV27 with TRBJ2-1, with D maybe TRBD2 (9 bases). This sequence originates from a man aged 18-30 years in good health. Sequenced input: memory CD4+ T cells sorted from blood. Subset given: CD45RA-negative fraction. The CDR3 region has the DNA TGTGCCAGCAGGGGGACAGGCCCGGGACTAGCTTTCCATGAGCAGTTCTTC. This sequence encodes CASRGTGPGLAFHEQFF.